The subject of this entry is one T cell receptor (beta chain). In the original processing: Using reference gene primer amplification, nucleated cell counts were estimated. Assay: immunoSEQ multiplex PCR; the TCRdb copy retains only in-frame clones and omits some. V and J calls and clone size come straight from that table; D and trimming were deduced from the DNA. The sample holds about 270,000 clones, 86% seen once. The data are from a study of blood T cell repertoires in COVID-19. Overall study context: Sites across the United States, Italy and Spain contributed samples from acute and convalescent COVID-19.

Germline CDR1 and CDR2: SGHNT and YENEEA. CDR3 length: 12 residues. The V and J ends lost 1 base and 5 bases respectively, with 2 bases between them. The chain joins TRBV11-3 to TRBJ2-2; D ambiguous. The sample comprised peripheral blood. This TCR was sampled from a man between 35 and 55 years old with active or convalescent COVID-19. CDR3: CASSLVTGELFF. The DNA of the CDR3 is TGTGCCAGCAGCTTAGTAACCGGGGAGCTGTTTTTT.